The 24 T cell receptor beta chains reported below all come from one sample, sequenced in a study of CD8+ T cells in alopecia areata (dated by TCRdb to 2017 to 2018). In the paper's terms, the time point label means: baseline before oral tofacitinib. The library was made by the immunoSEQ multiplex PCR assay. RNA was extracted from all samples and reverse transcribed into cDNA, which served as template for TCR sequencing. TCRdb re-hosts the immuneACCESS table, in-frame sequences only. Its copies lack some clones; in the studies checked, an unresolved V gene accounts for under half of them, and the cause for the rest is not known. The table for this sample lists over 200,000 clones; around 62% of them were counted only once. 0.45% of the sample rests with the top ten. The sample here was CD4+ T cells sorted from blood, taken at week 0. The receptor set was obtained from a human donor with alopecia areata.

The J gene is TRBJ1-6, the V gene TRBV14, with D unresolved. Germline V CDR1 and CDR2: SGHDN, FVKESK. The CDR3 spans 15 residues. V shed 1 base and J shed 9 bases, with 13 bases lying between them. In DNA form, the CDR3 reads TGTGCCAGCAGCCAAGGACGTGTCGGTGGTTCACCCCTCCACTTT. It specifies CASSQGRVGGSPLHF.

Written as DNA, the CDR3 is TGTGCCAGCAGCTTAGATCTGGGCAGGGGCGATGAGCAGTTCTTC. This codes for CASSLDLGRGDEQFF. This chain connects TRBV7-9 to TRBJ2-1, with TRBD1 as a possible D gene (6 bases). Between the trimmed V and J ends, which lost 1 base and 8 bases, there was a span of 15 bases. There are 15 residues in the CDR3. The germline CDR1 and CDR2 sequences are SEHNR and FQNEAQ (reference sequence).

The chain uses TRBV6-5 and TRBJ1-4, with no clear D. Trimming took 8 bases from V and 4 from J, leaving 5 bases between them. Per germline, CDR1 MNHEY and CDR2 SVGAGI. The CDR3 loop spans 11 amino acids. CDR3 amino acids: CASGNNEKLFF. CDR3 sequence (DNA): TGTGCCAGCGGGAATAATGAAAAACTGTTTTTT.

This chain joins TRBV4-1 and TRBJ2-1, with TRBD2 identical over 7 bases. Germline-derived CDR1 and CDR2 are MGHRA and YSYEKL. With V trimmed by 1 base and J by 8 bases, 5 bases remained unmatched. The CDR3 extends over 14 amino acids. CDR3 region: CASSQGGSSHEQFF. In DNA form, the CDR3 reads TGCGCCAGCAGCCAAGGCGGGAGTAGCCATGAGCAGTTCTTC.

This chain links TRBV7-2 with TRBJ1-1; no clear D gene. The ends were cut back, 6 bases at V and 3 bases at J, with 11 bases in the middle. Per germline, CDR1 SGHTA and CDR2 FQGNSA. The CDR3 is 13 residues long. The CDR3 DNA sequence: TGTGCCAGCAGTTCGAAATGGGACACTGAAGCTTTCTTT. Translating gives CASSSKWDTEAFF.

The chain combines TRBV6-5 with TRBJ2-5; the match to TRBD2 covers 8 bases. The CDR3 has 15 residues. V dropped 3 bases and J dropped 1; count of bases not matched to a gene: 4. CDR1 MNHEY and CDR2 SVGAGI come from the germline V gene. CDR3 region: CASSYLGGAQETQYF. The CDR3 bases are TGTGCCAGCAGTTATCTCGGGGGGGCCCAAGAGACCCAGTACTTC.

V is TRBV29-1 and J is TRBJ1-2; 9 nucleotides agree with TRBD1. Per the germline V gene, CDR1 is SQVTM and CDR2 is ANQGSEA. With V trimmed by 6 bases and J by 6 bases, 8 bases remained unmatched. This CDR3 is built from 13 residues. This CDR3 reads CSVLDRGQNGYTF. DNA for the CDR3: TGCAGCGTCCTGGACAGGGGACAGAATGGCTACACCTTC.

This clone turned up a few times. J is TRBJ2-5 and V is TRBV11-2; D is possibly TRBD2 (6 bases). With 1 base removed from V and 0 bases from J, the gap between germline ends came to 18 bases. CDR3 length: 18 amino acids. The V gene's germline CDR1 is SGHAT and CDR2 FQNNGV. For the CDR3, the DNA is TGTGCCAGCAGCTTAGTCTCAGTGGCTAGCGATCACCAAGAGACCCAGTACTTC. Amino acid sequence: CASSLVSVASDHQETQYF. Supplemented by reference TRBV11-2 and TRBJ2-5, the full variable domain reads EAGVAQSPRYKIIEKRQSVAFWCNPISGHATLYWYQQILGQGPKLLIQFQNNGVVDDSQLPKDRFSAERLKGVDSTLKIQPAKLEDSAVYLCASSLVSVASDHQETQYFGPGTRLLVL.

The chain couples TRBV19 to TRBJ2-7, with no clear D. The CDR3 contains 15 residues. CDR1 is LNHDA, CDR2 SQIVND, per germline (reference sequence). The V end was cut by 5 bases, the J end by 0 bases, with 14 bases between. CDR3 amino acids: CASSHGRLSSYEQYF. The CDR3 DNA reads TGTGCCAGTAGTCATGGACGGCTAAGCTCCTACGAGCAGTACTTC.

The rearrangement joins TRBV5-6 to TRBJ1-2, with D possibly TRBD1 on 5 matching bases. Germline loops: CDR1 SGHDT, CDR2 YYEEEE. This CDR3 region has 15 residues. V shed 0 bases and J shed 5 bases, with 14 bases lying between them. CDR3 sequence: CASSLGAPGKYGYTF. CDR3 nucleotide sequence: TGTGCCAGCAGCTTGGGGGCGCCAGGGAAGTATGGCTACACCTTC.

This clone was seen a single time. The V gene is TRBV29-1, the J gene TRBJ2-5; 11 bases agree with TRBD2. Germline CDR1 and CDR2: SQVTM and ANQGSEA. The J segment lost 4 bases and the V segment lost 6 bases, leaving 7 bases of the junction unmatched. This CDR3 has 14 amino acids. The CDR3 reads CSVDTSGRVETQYF. CDR3 nucleotides: TGCAGCGTGGACACTAGCGGGAGAGTAGAGACCCAGTACTTC.

The V gene is TRBV19, the J gene TRBJ1-5; D remains ambiguous. Germline lookup yields CDR1 LNHDA and CDR2 SQIVND (reference sequence). This CDR3 comprises 14 residues. V lost 7 bases and J lost 5, with 15 bases in between. The CDR3 sequence is CASMRVGTYQPQHF. The CDR3, as DNA: TGTGCCAGTATGAGGGTAGGAACCTATCAGCCCCAGCATTTT. Using reference TRBV19 and TRBJ1-5 for the parts outside the CDR3, the full variable domain is DGGITQSPKYLFRKEGQNVTLSCEQNLNHDAMYWYRQDPGQGLRLIYYSQIVNDFQKGDIAEGYSVSREKKESFPLTVTSAQKNPTAFYLCASMRVGTYQPQHFGDGTRLSIL.

The rearrangement joins TRBV27 to TRBJ2-2; 11 bases fit TRBD1. The CDR3 extends over 15 amino acids. V dropped 6 bases and J dropped 4; count of bases not matched to a gene: 4. From germline, CDR1 is MNHEY and CDR2 SMNVEV (reference sequence). The CDR3 sequence: CASRRDRGTTGELFF. The CDR3 nucleotides read TGTGCCAGCAGACGGGACAGGGGGACCACCGGGGAGCTGTTTTTT.

The J gene is TRBJ1-2, the V gene TRBV29-1; the D gene is possibly TRBD1 (5 bases). The CDR3 loop spans 10 amino acids. CDR1 is SQVTM and CDR2 is ANQGSEA in the germline V gene. The CDR3 DNA sequence: TGCGCAGGGTTAGCGTATGGCTACACCTTC. Amino acids: CAGLAYGYTF.

The rearrangement uses TRBV6-6 and TRBJ2-3; the match to TRBD2 covers 8 bases. The germline V gene encodes CDR1 MNHNY and CDR2 SVGAGI (reference sequence). This CDR3 contains 15 residues. Trimming cost V 6 bases and J 1 base; bases outside gene matches: 6. CDR3 in amino acids: CASRSLAGRTDTQYF. The CDR3 coding sequence is TGTGCCAGCAGGTCTCTAGCGGGTCGCACAGATACGCAGTATTTT.

CDR3: CASSLDSNTGELFF. Written as DNA, the CDR3 is TGTGCCAGCAGCTTAGATTCAAACACCGGGGAGCTGTTTTTT. This rearrangement joins TRBV7-8 to TRBJ2-2; D unclear. The V end was cut by 1 base, the J end by 2 bases, with 5 bases between. Germline V gene lookup returns CDR1 SGHVS and CDR2 FQNEAQ. The CDR3 totals 14 residues.

This clone has just one count. The chain joins TRBV5-6 to TRBJ2-5, with 11 bases lining up with TRBD2. Germline CDR1 and CDR2: SGHDT and YYEEEE. The CDR3 is 18 residues long. Trimming cost V 1 base and J 2 bases; bases outside gene matches: 10. The CDR3 region is CASSLILAGVRWQETQYF. CDR3 in DNA: TGTGCCAGCAGCTTGATACTAGCGGGAGTTAGGTGGCAAGAGACCCAGTACTTC.

The J gene is TRBJ1-4, the V gene TRBV27; D might be TRBD1 (6 bases). V lost 5 bases and J lost 3, with 16 bases in between. CDR1 is MNHEY, CDR2 SMNVEV, per germline (reference sequence). The CDR3 totals 16 residues. The CDR3 sequence is CASSPETGHPNEKLFF. CDR3 nucleotides: TGTGCCAGCAGTCCGGAAACAGGGCATCCTAATGAAAAACTGTTTTTT. The variable domain in full, completed from reference TRBV27 and TRBJ1-4, reads EAQVTQNPRYLITVTGKKLTVTCSQNMNHEYMSWYRQDPGLGLRQIYYSMNVEVTDKGDVPEGYKVSRKEKRNFPLILESPSPNQTSLYFCASSPETGHPNEKLFFGSGTQLSVL.

The chain links TRBV7-8 to TRBJ1-4; 7 nucleotides agree with TRBD1. V gave up 6 bases and J gave up 6 bases; unmatched junction bases: 16. Looked up from germline, CDR1 is SGHVS and CDR2 is FQNEAQ. The CDR3 sequence is 17 residues long. Here the CDR3 DNA reads TGTGCCAGCAGGACATCTACTGCCGGGACAGATCATGAAAAACTGTTTTTT. Translating it yields CASRTSTAGTDHEKLFF.

The chain is built from TRBV29-1 and TRBJ2-1; 12 bases fit TRBD2. CDR1 SQVTM and CDR2 ANQGSEA come from the germline V gene. Unmatched junction bases numbered 13, after V lost 7 bases and J lost 9 bases. The CDR3 has 15 residues. CDR3 residues: CSAITLAGGASEQFF. Here the CDR3 DNA reads TGCAGCGCGATTACTCTAGCGGGGGGGGCAAGTGAGCAGTTCTTC.

J is TRBJ2-1 and V is TRBV6-6; 9 bases match TRBD1. The CDR3 spans 15 residues. Trimming took 4 bases from V and 0 from J; bases not matched to a gene: 1. CDR1 is MNHNY, CDR2 SVGAGI, per germline (reference sequence). The CDR3 region is CASSSDRGSYNEQFF. The CDR3 coding sequence is TGTGCCAGCAGTTCGGACAGGGGCTCCTACAATGAGCAGTTCTTC.

The chain couples TRBV9 to TRBJ2-3, with 9 bases identical to TRBD2. This CDR3 region has 15 residues. With 4 bases clipped from V and 4 bases from J, the junction kept 7 bases outside the gene matches. The germline V gene encodes CDR1 SGDLS and CDR2 YYNGEE. The CDR3: CASSTLAGASDTQYF. CDR3 nucleotides: TGTGCCAGCAGCACGTTAGCGGGGGCGTCAGATACGCAGTATTTT.

This clone was observed a few times. The chain links TRBV25-1 to TRBJ1-1, with TRBD1 as a possible D gene (5 bases). This CDR3 has 14 amino acids. CDR1 MGHDK and CDR2 SYGVNS come from the germline V gene. The V end was cut by 7 bases, the J end by 1 base, with 13 bases between. This chain's CDR3 is CASTSQATNTEAFF. Written as DNA, the CDR3 is TGTGCCAGCACCTCACAGGCCACGAACACTGAAGCTTTCTTT.

The chain carries TRBV29-1 and TRBJ2-7; 14 bases align to TRBD2. The junction had 1 base not matched to a gene; V was cut back by 3 bases and J by 3 bases. This CDR3 has 14 residues. Germline loops: CDR1 SQVTM, CDR2 ANQGSEA. CDR3 sequence: CSVDGLAGGYEQYF. The CDR3 coding sequence is TGCAGCGTTGATGGACTAGCGGGAGGCTACGAGCAGTACTTC.